Listed below are T cell receptor beta chains from one sample, sequenced in a study of cytomegalovirus exposure and HLA in healthy donors. The data were produced by immunoSEQ multiplex PCR, yet TCRdb's version contains in-frame clones alone and is incomplete. This sample has approximately 160,000 clones, with approximately 79% found just once. Sequenced material: PBMCs. The receptors derive from a human donor in good health. Each CDR3 is given with its conserved first and last residue. A D gene is named only where the DNA matches it firmly. Clone size is given for some rows only: seen once, a few or many times, or a class if the clone is expanded.

>12|TRBD1|TRBJ1-1|TRBV7-2|-
TGTGCCAGCAGCCCACAGGGGATTGAAGCTTTCTTT
CASSPQGIEAFF
>13|-|TRBJ2-7|TRBV18|-
TGTGCCAGCTCACCGGGGCAGCCCTACGAGCAGTACTTC
CASSPGQPYEQYF
>15|TRBD1|TRBJ2-7|TRBV5-4|few
TGTGCCAGCAGCTTGGGGACAGGGGTACCAGGCGAGCAGTACTTC
CASSLGTGVPGEQYF
>13|-|TRBJ2-7|TRBV7-7|-
TGTGCTAGCAGCGCGAGTAGCGGCTACGAGCAGTACTTC
CASSASSGYEQYF
>16|TRBD2|TRBJ2-1|TRBV4-2|-
TGTGCCAGCAGCCAAGAGGGCCTAGCGGGGGAGGATGAGCAGTTCTTC
CASSQEGLAGEDEQFF
>15|-|TRBJ2-2|TRBV5-1|-
TGCGCCAGCAGCACCGGGACAACGAACACCGGGGAGCTGTTTTTT
CASSTGTTNTGELFF
>13|-|TRBJ1-6|TRBV27|few
TGTGCCAGCAGTTCGGGGGTAAGATCACCCCTCCACTTT
CASSSGVRSPLHF
>15|-|TRBJ1-1|TRBV7-2|few
TGTGCCAGCAGCTTAGGCGGTTTCATGAACACTGAAGCTTTCTTT
CASSLGGFMNTEAFF
>18|TRBD1|TRBJ1-1|TRBV7-9|once
TGTGCCAGCAGCTCCTCATCGATGGGACAGTACTACAAGTCTGGAGCTTTCTTT
CASSSSSMGQYYKSGAFF
>13|-|TRBJ1-2|TRBV12-5|-
TGTGCTAGTGGTTTGTGGGGGGTCTATGGCTACACCTTC
CASGLWGVYGYTF
>16|TRBD1|TRBJ1-2|TRBV25-1|-
TGTGCCAGTCAACCGGGACAGGGGGTGAGCGTGTATGGCTACACCTTC
CASQPGQGVSVYGYTF
>15|TRBD1|TRBJ2-1|TRBV27|-
TGTGCCAGCAGTTTCGAGGGGGCTACCCACAATGAGCAGTTCTTC
CASSFEGATHNEQFF
>16|TRBD1|TRBJ2-4|TRBV23-1|few
TGCGCCAGCAGTCAATCGTGTGGACAGGGGAAAAACATTCAGTACTTC
CASSQSCGQGKNIQYF
>14|-|TRBJ1-2|TRBV6-5|-
TGTGCCAGCAGTTACTCGGAGTATAACTATGGCTACACCTTC
CASSYSEYNYGYTF
>13|-|TRBJ2-7|TRBV15|-
TGTGCCACCAGCAGAGATTCAGTCTACGAGCAGTACTTC
CATSRDSVYEQYF
>14|TRBD1|TRBJ2-7|TRBV7-9|-
TGTGCCAGCAGCAGGACAGGGGGCCCCTACGAGCAGTACTTC
CASSRTGGPYEQYF
>14|TRBD1|TRBJ1-4|TRBV25-1|few
TGTGCCAGCAGAAAGACAGGGACTAATGAAAAACTGTTTTTT
CASRKTGTNEKLFF
>16|TRBD2|TRBJ2-1|TRBV5-1|-
TGCGCCAGCAGCTTGGGGCTAGCGGGGGCCTACAATGAGCAGTTCTTC
CASSLGLAGAYNEQFF
>14|TRBD1|TRBJ1-5|TRBV15|-
TGTGCCACCAGGAAGGACAGGGGCAATCAGCCCCAGCATTTT
CATRKDRGNQPQHF
>15|TRBD2|TRBJ2-3|TRBV4-2|-
TGTGCCAGCAGCCAAGATGGACTAGCCACGGATACGCAGTATTTT
CASSQDGLATDTQYF
>13|TRBD1|TRBJ1-2|TRBV2|-
TGTGCCAACCCGACAGGGAAAGAGCGCGGCTACACCTTC
CANPTGKERGYTF
>17|TRBD2|TRBJ2-3|TRBV4-3|-
TGCGCCAGCAGCCAGGGACTAGCGGGGGGTCTGGCAGATACGCAGTATTTT
CASSQGLAGGLADTQYF
>14|TRBD1|TRBJ2-1|TRBV7-9|-
TGTGCCAGCAAAAGGACAGGGGCTGACAATGAGCAGTTCTTC
CASKRTGADNEQFF
>15|TRBD2|TRBJ2-5|TRBV7-2|-
TGTGCCAGCAGCTTAGATCGGGGGGGCGGTGAGACCCAGTACTTC
CASSLDRGGGETQYF
>16|-|TRBJ2-1|TRBV7-2|-
TGTGCCAGCAGCCCCCCAGAGGGGGGGATATACAATGAGCAGTTCTTC
CASSPPEGGIYNEQFF
>17|-|TRBJ1-3|TRBV7-9|-
TGTGCCAGCAGCTTATTGGGGGGTCAGAACTCTGGAAACACCATATATTTT
CASSLLGGQNSGNTIYF
>14|-|TRBJ2-7|TRBV7-2|-
TGTGCCAGCAGCTCGGACAGCTCCACCTACGAGCAGTACTTC
CASSSDSSTYEQYF
>14|TRBD1|TRBJ2-2|TRBV5-6|-
TGTGCCAGCAGCCTGACAGGGGGCACCGGGGAGCTGTTTTTT
CASSLTGGTGELFF
>14|-|TRBJ2-7|TRBV5-6|-
TGTGCCAGCAGCTACAGGGACCGCACCTACGAGCAGTACTTC
CASSYRDRTYEQYF
>16|TRBD2|TRBJ2-3|TRBV29-1|-
TGCAGCGTTGAAGTGGTAGCGGGGGGGGTCGCAGATACGCAGTATTTT
CSVEVVAGGVADTQYF
>14|-|TRBJ1-5|TRBV2|few
TGTGCCAGTAAAGCGATTGGGGGGAATCAGCCCCAGCATTTT
CASKAIGGNQPQHF
>13|-|TRBJ1-2|TRBV5-4|-
TGTGCCAGCAGCTTGGCAGGGGAAGATAGCTACACCTTC
CASSLAGEDSYTF
>16|TRBD1|TRBJ1-3|TRBV10-2|-
TGCGCCAGCAGCGACACAGGGGGCATAACTGGAAACACCATATATTTT
CASSDTGGITGNTIYF
>14|-|TRBJ1-2|TRBV6-6|once
TGTGCCAGCAGGCCCCCGACGGAGAACTATGGCTACACCTTC
CASRPPTENYGYTF
>14|-|TRBJ2-7|TRBV12-5|-
TGTGCTAGTGGTTTGCCCCTCCCTATCGACGAGCAGTACTTC
CASGLPLPIDEQYF
>17|TRBD2|TRBJ2-1|TRBV9|-
TGTGCCAGCAGCTTCACTAGCGGGGGGGCCTCATGGAATGAGCAGTTCTTC
CASSFTSGGASWNEQFF
>14|TRBD1|TRBJ1-1|TRBV7-9|-
TGTGCCAGCAGCCCCCCGGACAGGGGAAGGGAAGCTTTCTTT
CASSPPDRGREAFF
>15|TRBD1|TRBJ2-1|TRBV13|-
TGTGCCAGCCATTTCGGACAGGCTAGATACAATGAGCAGTTCTTC
CASHFGQARYNEQFF
>14|TRBD2|TRBJ2-5|TRBV7-9|-
TGTGCCAGCAGGCCGGGACTAGCGGAAGAGACCCAGTACTTC
CASRPGLAEETQYF
>15|-|TRBJ2-3|TRBV2|-
TGTGCCAGCAGCGCGGACTATCATCGCACAGATACGCAGTATTTT
CASSADYHRTDTQYF
>16|TRBD2|TRBJ2-1|TRBV4-2|-
TGTGCCAGCAGCCAGGAAACTAGCGGGGGATACAATGAGCAGTTCTTC
CASSQETSGGYNEQFF